This T cell receptor beta chain is from a study of Graves' ophthalmopathy and Graves' hyperthyroidism. Trimming took 1 base from V and 3 from J, leaving 6 bases between them. In germline, CDR1 is MNHEY, CDR2 SMNVEV (reference sequence). The CDR3 length is 13 residues. Cases classed as stable hyperthyroidism had no ophthalmopathy within 18 months of follow-up. The sample holds many counts of this clonotype. Scientists amplified the TCR beta CDR3 regions from RNA transcripts. The library came from an HTBI-primed first-round RT-PCR and a second-round multiplex PCR. Each CDR3 protein is one row after TCRdb ran MiXCR on the multiplex PCR reads. The sample lists hundreds of thousands of distinct CDR3 sequences, about 16% occurring once.

Sequencing input: peripheral blood. The receptor's source is a woman aged 18-35 years with stable Graves' hyperthyroidism. The genes are TRBV27 and TRBJ1-2; D unresolved. This CDR3 is CASSLYSDYGYTF. The CDR3 DNA reads TGTGCCAGCAGTTTATATTCAGACTATGGCTACACCTTC.